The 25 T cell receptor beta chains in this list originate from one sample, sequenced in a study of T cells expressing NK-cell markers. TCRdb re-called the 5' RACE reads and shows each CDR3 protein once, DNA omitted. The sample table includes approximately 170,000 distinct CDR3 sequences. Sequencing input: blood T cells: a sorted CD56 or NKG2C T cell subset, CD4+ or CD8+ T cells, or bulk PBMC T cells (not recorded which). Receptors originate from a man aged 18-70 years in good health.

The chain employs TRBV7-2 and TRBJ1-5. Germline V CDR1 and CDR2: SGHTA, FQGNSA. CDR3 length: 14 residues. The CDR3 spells CASSSPATYQPQHF.

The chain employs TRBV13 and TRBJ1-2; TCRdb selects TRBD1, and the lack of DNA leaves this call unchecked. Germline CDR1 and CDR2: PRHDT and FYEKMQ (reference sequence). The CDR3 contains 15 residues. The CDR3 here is CASSKPRDRDYGYTF.

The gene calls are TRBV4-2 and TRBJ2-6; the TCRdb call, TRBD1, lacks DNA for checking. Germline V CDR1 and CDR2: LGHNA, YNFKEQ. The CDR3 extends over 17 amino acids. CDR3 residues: CASSPGQSYSGANVLTF.

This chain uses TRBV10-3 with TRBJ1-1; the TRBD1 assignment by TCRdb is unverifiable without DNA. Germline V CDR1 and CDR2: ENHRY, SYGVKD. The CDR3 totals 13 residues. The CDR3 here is CAISEGQGGEAFF.

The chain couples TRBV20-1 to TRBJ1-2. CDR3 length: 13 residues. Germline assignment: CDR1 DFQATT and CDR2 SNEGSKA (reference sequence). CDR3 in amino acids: CSASSITGPEGTF.

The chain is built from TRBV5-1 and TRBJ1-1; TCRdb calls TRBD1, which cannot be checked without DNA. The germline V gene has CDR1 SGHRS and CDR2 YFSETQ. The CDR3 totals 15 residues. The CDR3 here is CASSLVGQLNTEAFF.

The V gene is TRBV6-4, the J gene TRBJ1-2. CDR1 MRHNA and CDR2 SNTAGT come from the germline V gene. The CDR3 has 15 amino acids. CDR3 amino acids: CASSPRVNSNYGYTF.

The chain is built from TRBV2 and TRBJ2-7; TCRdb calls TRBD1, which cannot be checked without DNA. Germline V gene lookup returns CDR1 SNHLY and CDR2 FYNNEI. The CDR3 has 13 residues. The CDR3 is CASSDTISYEQYF.

CDR3 region: CSAGVGLGLTYEQYF. The gene calls are TRBV29-1 and TRBJ2-7; TCRdb proposes TRBD2, but this gene call is untestable without DNA. Looked up from germline, CDR1 is SQVTM and CDR2 is ANQGSEA. The CDR3 totals 15 residues.

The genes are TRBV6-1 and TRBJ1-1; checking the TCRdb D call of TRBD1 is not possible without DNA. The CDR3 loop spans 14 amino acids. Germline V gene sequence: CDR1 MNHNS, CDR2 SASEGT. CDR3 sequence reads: CASSTGGAGTEAFF.

The CDR3 sequence: CASSLVPPPGGTDTQYF. The chain uses TRBV7-8 and TRBJ2-3; as DNA is missing, the TRBD1 call by TCRdb cannot be tested. The CDR3 is 17 residues long. The germline V gene encodes CDR1 SGHVS and CDR2 FQNEAQ.

The chain's CDR3 is CASSLRDRGHEQYF. J is TRBJ2-7 and V is TRBV7-9; absent DNA, TCRdb's TRBD1 call cannot be checked. CDR3 length: 14 residues. Germline assignment: CDR1 SEHNR and CDR2 FQNEAQ (reference sequence).

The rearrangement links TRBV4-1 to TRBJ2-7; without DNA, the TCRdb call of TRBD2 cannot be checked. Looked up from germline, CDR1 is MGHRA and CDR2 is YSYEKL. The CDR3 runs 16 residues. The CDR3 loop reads CASSQDPSDSTYEQYF.

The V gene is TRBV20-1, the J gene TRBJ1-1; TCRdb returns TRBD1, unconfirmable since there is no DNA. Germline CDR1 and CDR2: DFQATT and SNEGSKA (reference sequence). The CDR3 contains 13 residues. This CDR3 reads CKTGTGRDTEAFF.

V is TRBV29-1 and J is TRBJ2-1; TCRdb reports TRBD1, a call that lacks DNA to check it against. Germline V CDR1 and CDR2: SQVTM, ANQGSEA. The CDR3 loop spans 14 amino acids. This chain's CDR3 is CSVAPAGPYNEQFF.

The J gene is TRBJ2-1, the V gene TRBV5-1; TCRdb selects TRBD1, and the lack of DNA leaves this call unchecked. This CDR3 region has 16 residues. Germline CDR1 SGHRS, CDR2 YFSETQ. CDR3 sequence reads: CASSSYRGTSYNEQFF.

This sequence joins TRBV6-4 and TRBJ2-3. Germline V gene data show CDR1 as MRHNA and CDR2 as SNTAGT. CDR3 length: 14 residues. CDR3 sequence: CASSKSGNPDTQYF.

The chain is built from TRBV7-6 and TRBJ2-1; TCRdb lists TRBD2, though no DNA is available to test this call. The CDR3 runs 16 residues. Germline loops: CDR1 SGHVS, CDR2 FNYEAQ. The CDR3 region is CASSFGLGSSYNEQFF. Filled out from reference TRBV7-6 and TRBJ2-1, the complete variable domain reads GAGVSQSPRYKVTKRGQDVALRCDPISGHVSLYWYRQALGQGPEFLTYFNYEAQQDKSGLPNDRFSAERPEGSISTLTIQRTEQRDSAMYRCASSFGLGSSYNEQFFGPGTRLTVL.

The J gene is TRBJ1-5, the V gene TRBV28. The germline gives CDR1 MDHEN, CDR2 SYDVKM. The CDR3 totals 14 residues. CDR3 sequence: CASSSPQRNQPQHF.

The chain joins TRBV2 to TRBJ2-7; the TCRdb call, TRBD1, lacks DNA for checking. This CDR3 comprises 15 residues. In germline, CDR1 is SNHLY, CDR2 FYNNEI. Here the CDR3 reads CASSRGTVYSYEQYF.

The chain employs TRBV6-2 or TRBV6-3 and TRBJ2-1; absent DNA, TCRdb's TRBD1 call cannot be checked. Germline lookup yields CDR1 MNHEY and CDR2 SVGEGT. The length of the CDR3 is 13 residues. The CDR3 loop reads CASSKTGYNEQFF.

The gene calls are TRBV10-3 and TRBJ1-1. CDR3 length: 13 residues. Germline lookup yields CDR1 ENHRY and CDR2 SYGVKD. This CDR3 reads CAISLTENTEAFF.

The CDR3 spells CASSGATLSYEQYF. The chain is built from TRBV6-1 and TRBJ2-7. The germline gives CDR1 MNHNS, CDR2 SASEGT. This CDR3 comprises 14 residues.

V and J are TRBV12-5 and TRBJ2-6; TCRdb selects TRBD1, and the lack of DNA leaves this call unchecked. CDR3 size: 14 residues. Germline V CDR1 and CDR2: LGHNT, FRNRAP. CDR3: CASGPGSGANVLTF.

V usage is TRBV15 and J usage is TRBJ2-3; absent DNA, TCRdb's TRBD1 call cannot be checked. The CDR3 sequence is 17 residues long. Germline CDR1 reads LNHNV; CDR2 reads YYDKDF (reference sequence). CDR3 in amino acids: CATSGRPTGQGKDTQYF.